This T cell receptor beta chain was identified in a study of Tregs in tolerant kidney transplant recipients. Trimming stripped 10 bases from V and 0 bases from J, with 15 bases between. Germline V lookup: CDR1 ENHRY, CDR2 SYGVKD. This CDR3 spans 15 amino acids. Sequenced by immunoSEQ multiplex PCR; TCRdb stores in-frame clones only, minus some. The data contain 50,000 to 75,000 clones, 70% to 90% of them singletons. Study-level points and caveats: Nucleotide sequences could not be compared across some patients' samples due to primer changes. This study did not directly address biological reproducibility.

With respect to this clone: Its antigen is undetermined.

The rearrangement joins TRBV10-3 to TRBJ2-2, with a tentative D call TRBD2 (6 bases). Source: Tregs from blood, taken before the transplant. This TCR was recovered from a human donor who received a combined kidney and bone marrow transplant. For the CDR3, the DNA is TGTGCCAGCAATGGCGGGGCCCCGAACACCGGGGAGCTGTTTTTT. This encodes CASNGGAPNTGELFF.